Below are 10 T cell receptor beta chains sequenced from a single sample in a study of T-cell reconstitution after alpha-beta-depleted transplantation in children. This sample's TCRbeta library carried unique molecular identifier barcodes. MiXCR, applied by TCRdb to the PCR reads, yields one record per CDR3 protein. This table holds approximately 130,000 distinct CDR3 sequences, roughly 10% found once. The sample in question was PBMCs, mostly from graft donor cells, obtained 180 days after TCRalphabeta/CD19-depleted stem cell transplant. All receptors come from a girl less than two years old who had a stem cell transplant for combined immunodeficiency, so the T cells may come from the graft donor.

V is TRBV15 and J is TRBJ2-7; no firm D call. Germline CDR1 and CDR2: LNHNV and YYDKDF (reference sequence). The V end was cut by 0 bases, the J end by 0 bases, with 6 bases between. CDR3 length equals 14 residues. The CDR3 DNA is TGTGCCACCAGCAGAGATGGGGTCTCCTACGAGCAGTACTTC. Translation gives CATSRDGVSYEQYF.

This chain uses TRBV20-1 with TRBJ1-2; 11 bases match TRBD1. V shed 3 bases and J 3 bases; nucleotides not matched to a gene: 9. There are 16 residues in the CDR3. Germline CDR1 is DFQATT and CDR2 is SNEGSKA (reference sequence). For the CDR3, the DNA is TGCAGTGCTAGTGGACAGGGGGCGACAGCGGACTATGGCTACACCTTC. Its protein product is CSASGQGATADYGYTF.

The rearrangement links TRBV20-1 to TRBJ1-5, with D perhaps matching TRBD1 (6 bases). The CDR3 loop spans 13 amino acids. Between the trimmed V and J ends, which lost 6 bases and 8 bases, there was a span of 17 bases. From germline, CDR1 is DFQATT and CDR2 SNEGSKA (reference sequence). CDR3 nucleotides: TGCAGTGCCAAAGACAGGTCCCATGAGCCCCAGCATTTT. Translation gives CSAKDRSHEPQHF.

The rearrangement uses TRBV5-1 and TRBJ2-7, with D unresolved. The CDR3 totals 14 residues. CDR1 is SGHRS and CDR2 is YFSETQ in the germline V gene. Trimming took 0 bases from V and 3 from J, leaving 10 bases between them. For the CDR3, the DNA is TGCGCCAGCAGCTTGGCCCCGGTTGACTACGAGCAGTACTTC. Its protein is CASSLAPVDYEQYF.

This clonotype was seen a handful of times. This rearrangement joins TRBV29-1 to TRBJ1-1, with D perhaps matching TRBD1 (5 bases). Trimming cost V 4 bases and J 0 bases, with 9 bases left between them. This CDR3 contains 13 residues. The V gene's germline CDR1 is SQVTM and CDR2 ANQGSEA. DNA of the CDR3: TGCAGCGTTGTTAGACAGCTGAACACTGAAGCTTTCTTT. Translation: CSVVRQLNTEAFF.

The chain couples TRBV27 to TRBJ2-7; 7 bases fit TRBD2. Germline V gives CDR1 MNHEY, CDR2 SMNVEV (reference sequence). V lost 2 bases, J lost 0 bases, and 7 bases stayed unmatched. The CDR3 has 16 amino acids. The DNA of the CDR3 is TGTGCCAGCAGTTTACGGGGCGGCGGGAGCTCCTACGAGCAGTACTTC. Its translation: CASSLRGGGSSYEQYF.

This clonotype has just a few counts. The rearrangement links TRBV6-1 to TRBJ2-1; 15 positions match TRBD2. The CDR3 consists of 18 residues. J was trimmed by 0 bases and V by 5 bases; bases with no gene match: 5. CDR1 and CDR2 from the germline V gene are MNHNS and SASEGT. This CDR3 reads CASSRTSGRAFSYNEQFF. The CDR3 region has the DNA TGTGCCAGCAGTCGGACTAGCGGGAGGGCATTCTCCTACAATGAGCAGTTCTTC.

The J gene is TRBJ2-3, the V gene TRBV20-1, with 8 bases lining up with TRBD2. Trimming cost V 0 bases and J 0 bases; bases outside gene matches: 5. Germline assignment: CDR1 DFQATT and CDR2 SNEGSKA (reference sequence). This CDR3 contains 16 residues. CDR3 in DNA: TGCAGTGCTAGAGATGGGCGGGGGGATAGCACAGATACGCAGTATTTT. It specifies CSARDGRGDSTDTQYF.

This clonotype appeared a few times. The CDR3 sequence: CASSLQGSDQPQHF. CDR3 DNA sequence: TGTGCCAGCAGTCTTCAGGGATCGGATCAGCCCCAGCATTTT. The V call is TRBV3-1, the J call TRBJ1-5, with D possibly being TRBD1 (5 bases). CDR1 and CDR2 from the germline V gene are LGHDT and YNNKEL (reference sequence). The V and J ends lost 6 bases and 5 bases respectively, with 14 bases between them. The CDR3 is 14 amino acids.

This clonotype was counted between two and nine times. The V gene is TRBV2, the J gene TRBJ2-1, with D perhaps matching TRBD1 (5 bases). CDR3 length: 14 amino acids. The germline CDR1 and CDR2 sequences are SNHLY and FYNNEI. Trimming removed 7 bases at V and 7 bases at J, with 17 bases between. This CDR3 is CASTRGRASNEQFF. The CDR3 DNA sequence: TGTGCCAGCACGCGAGGCAGGGCTTCGAATGAGCAGTTCTTC.